Each of the 26 T cell receptor beta chains below was sequenced from the same sample in a study of cytomegalovirus exposure and HLA in healthy donors. PCR was performed using 60 Vbeta and 13 Jbeta primers. The table came from immunoSEQ multiplex PCR; TCRdb's copy has only in-frame clones and leaves some out. The sample records some 110,000 clones, roughly 80% being singletons. The sample comprised PBMCs. These receptors were collected from a man aged 25-45 years in good health and CMV-seropositive.

This clone was seen a single time. The chain recombines TRBV6-4 with TRBJ2-7, with 9 bases fitting TRBD1. CDR1 MRHNA and CDR2 SNTAGT come from the germline V gene. V lost 2 bases, J lost 5 bases, and 4 bases stayed unmatched. The CDR3 extends over 14 amino acids. CDR3 DNA: TGTGCCAGCAGTGACGCGGGGACAGGGAACGAGCAGTACTTC. As protein: CASSDAGTGNEQYF.

The V call is TRBV2, the J call TRBJ2-1, with D perhaps TRBD1 (6 bases). The germline V gene encodes CDR1 SNHLY and CDR2 FYNNEI. This CDR3 is built from 13 residues. V was trimmed by 6 bases and J by 9 bases, leaving 15 bases between them. CDR3 sequence: CASSLTGFGEQFF. The DNA of the CDR3 is TGTGCCAGCAGCCTTACAGGGTTTGGTGAGCAGTTCTTC. Combining the CDR3 with reference TRBV2 and TRBJ2-1 gives the whole variable domain EPEVTQTPSHQVTQMGQEVILRCVPISNHLYFYWYRQILGQKVEFLVSFYNNEISEKSEIFDDQFSVERPDGSNFTLKIRSTKLEDSAMYFCASSLTGFGEQFFGPGTRLTVL.

The genes are TRBV6-5 and TRBJ2-1; tentatively, D is TRBD2 (5 bases). Trimming stripped 0 bases from V and 7 bases from J, with 16 bases between. Germline V gene data show CDR1 as MNHEY and CDR2 as SVGAGI. The CDR3 contains 16 residues. The CDR3 DNA reads TGTGCCAGCAGTTACTCGTTCCTAGCAGCGGATAATGAGCAGTTCTTC. It codes for CASSYSFLAADNEQFF.

DNA of the CDR3: TGCGCCAGCAGCCAAGCCAGGTTGGACACCGGGGAGCTGTTTTTT. Residues: CASSQARLDTGELFF. The chain recombines TRBV4-1 with TRBJ2-2, with D unclear. V lost 1 base, J lost 3 bases, and 9 bases lay in between. The germline gives CDR1 MGHRA, CDR2 YSYEKL. The CDR3 contains 15 residues.

V gene TRBV5-6 combines with J gene TRBJ2-3, with 10 positions matching TRBD1. Germline V gene sequence: CDR1 SGHDT, CDR2 YYEEEE. The CDR3 length is 15 residues. J gave up 5 bases and V 3 bases, and 6 bases lay outside the gene matches. In nucleotides, the CDR3 is TGTGCCAGCAGCTGGGGACAGGGGCAGGTAGATACGCAGTATTTT. The encoded protein is CASSWGQGQVDTQYF.

The V gene is TRBV4-1, the J gene TRBJ1-2, with 7 bases identical to TRBD1. Germline V gene lookup returns CDR1 MGHRA and CDR2 YSYEKL. CDR3 length: 13 residues. The junction had 6 bases not matched to a gene; V was cut back by 5 bases and J by 6 bases. CDR3 residues: CASSDRVGDGYTF. In nucleotides, the CDR3 is TGCGCCAGCAGCGACAGGGTTGGGGATGGCTACACCTTC.

The chain couples TRBV5-1 to TRBJ2-3; 7 bases fit TRBD2. Germline V gene lookup returns CDR1 SGHRS and CDR2 YFSETQ. J was trimmed by 6 bases and V by 7 bases; bases with no gene match: 14. The CDR3 sequence is 15 residues long. The CDR3 sequence is CASGSSGFRGDTQYF. Here the CDR3 DNA reads TGCGCCAGCGGATCTAGCGGCTTCCGGGGGGATACGCAGTATTTT.

This clone was detected only once. The J gene is TRBJ2-1, the V gene TRBV9, with D tentatively TRBD1 (6 bases). Trimming shortened V by 0 bases and J by 6 bases, and 13 bases separated the two germline ends. Germline lookup yields CDR1 SGDLS and CDR2 YYNGEE. CDR3 length: 15 amino acids. This CDR3 reads CASSVAPDRFNEQFF. Written as DNA, the CDR3 is TGTGCCAGCAGCGTAGCCCCAGACAGGTTCAATGAGCAGTTCTTC.

As for this clone: A read error may produce the germline difference seen at one junction end. This chain joins TRBV28 and TRBJ1-6; D unclear. The CDR3 covers 13 residues. CDR1 and CDR2 from the germline V gene are MDHEN and SYDVKM. CDR3 loop: CASSSNRVRGGDF. The CDR3 bases are TGTGCCAGCAGCTCAAATCGGGTCCGGGGAGGCGACTTT.

The chain joins TRBV7-2 to TRBJ1-4; the D gene is possibly TRBD1 (6 bases). V lost 5 bases and J lost 5, with 9 bases in between. Germline V gene sequence: CDR1 SGHTA, CDR2 FQGNSA. The CDR3 is 13 amino acids. This CDR3 is CASSRQGNEKLFF. The CDR3 DNA follows: TGTGCCAGCAGCCGTCAGGGGAATGAAAAACTGTTTTTT.

The chain recombines TRBV5-5 with TRBJ1-4, with D possibly TRBD1 on 6 matching bases. The germline gives CDR1 SGHKS, CDR2 YYEKEE (reference sequence). The CDR3 loop spans 17 amino acids. V lost 0 bases and J lost 4, with 16 bases in between. The CDR3 nucleotides read TGTGCCAGCAGCTTGGCCCCACAGGGTGCCGGTAATGAAAAACTGTTTTTT. Amino acids: CASSLAPQGAGNEKLFF.

The chain carries TRBV5-1 and TRBJ2-1, with 8 bases matching TRBD2. This CDR3 is built from 16 residues. Germline V lookup: CDR1 SGHRS, CDR2 YFSETQ. With 3 bases clipped from V and 8 bases from J, the junction kept 13 bases outside the gene matches. DNA of the CDR3: TGCGCCAGCAGCTATCCCGGGGGGGCCCCCTTAGATGAGCAGTTCTTC. Translation: CASSYPGGAPLDEQFF.

This sequence joins TRBV7-2 and TRBJ1-2; D is uncertain. This CDR3 has 14 residues. Germline V gene sequence: CDR1 SGHTA, CDR2 FQGNSA. Between the trimmed V and J ends, which lost 5 bases and 2 bases, there was a span of 12 bases. Here the CDR3 DNA reads TGTGCCAGCAGCCACCCAACGACAAACTATGGCTACACCTTC. This encodes CASSHPTTNYGYTF.

The V gene is TRBV15, the J gene TRBJ2-3, with a tentative D call TRBD2 (6 bases). V dropped 1 base and J dropped 6 bases, with 14 bases sitting between them. Germline CDR1 is LNHNV and CDR2 is YYDKDF (reference sequence). This CDR3 contains 15 residues. CDR3 DNA sequence: TGTGCCACCAGCAGAGGGGCGGGGTGGGGGGATACGCAGTATTTT. It translates to CATSRGAGWGDTQYF.

This chain uses TRBV7-6 with TRBJ2-3, with a tentative D call TRBD2 (7 bases). CDR3 size: 16 residues. Deletions cut 5 bases from V and 3 bases from J, with 18 bases between. Germline CDR1 reads SGHVS; CDR2 reads FNYEAQ. Here the CDR3 reads CASSPGSAGTTDTQYF. CDR3 coding DNA: TGTGCCAGCAGCCCAGGCTCAGCGGGGACAACAGATACGCAGTATTTT.

The genes are TRBV4-2 and TRBJ2-7; D not certain. V lost 0 bases, J lost 6 bases, and 9 bases lay in between. The CDR3 is made up of 13 amino acids. Germline V gene data show CDR1 as LGHNA and CDR2 as YNFKEQ. CDR3 protein: CASSQERLTEQYF. CDR3 coding DNA: TGTGCCAGCAGCCAAGAGAGGTTGACCGAGCAGTACTTC.

The gene calls are TRBV2 and TRBJ2-1; D gene unclear. The V end lost 6 bases, the J end lost 6 bases, and 15 bases lay between the germline ends. Germline V lookup: CDR1 SNHLY, CDR2 FYNNEI. The CDR3 covers 14 residues. Written as DNA, the CDR3 is TGTGCCAGCAGACTGGCTCTAGGATCCAATGAGCAGTTCTTC. Translation: CASRLALGSNEQFF.

The V and J genes are TRBV18 and TRBJ2-3, with 7 nucleotides matching TRBD2. CDR1 is KGHSH and CDR2 is LQKENI in the germline V gene. The J segment lost 5 bases and the V segment lost 2 bases, leaving 7 bases of the junction unmatched. There are 15 residues in the CDR3. The CDR3 DNA sequence: TGTGCCAGCTCACCATCTAGCGGTTTTAGAGATACGCAGTATTTT. Translated: CASSPSSGFRDTQYF.

The gene calls are TRBV5-4 and TRBJ1-2; the D gene is possibly TRBD1 (6 bases). Trimming left V 6 bases short and J 5 bases short, with 23 bases between. Looked up from germline, CDR1 is SGHNT and CDR2 is YYREEE (reference sequence). The CDR3 length is 16 residues. The CDR3 DNA sequence: TGTGCCAGCAATCAGGGGTTAGGGAGTGGAATTTATGGCTACACCTTC. Its translation: CASNQGLGSGIYGYTF.

The chain is built from TRBV2 and TRBJ2-7, with a possible D match to TRBD1 (5 bases). This CDR3 spans 13 amino acids. The germline gives CDR1 SNHLY, CDR2 FYNNEI. The V gene lost 6 bases and the J gene lost 0 bases, with 9 bases spanning the gap. CDR3 nucleotides: TGTGCCAGCAGCAGACAGCCCTCCTACGAGCAGTACTTC. Protein product: CASSRQPSYEQYF.

The CDR3 spells CASSTQGGSNQPQHF. The DNA of the CDR3 is TGTGCCAGCAGTACCCAGGGTGGCAGCAATCAGCCCCAGCATTTT. J is TRBJ1-5 and V is TRBV6-5, with a weak D call TRBD1 (5 bases). V lost 5 bases to trimming and J lost 1 base, with 12 bases between them. This CDR3 is built from 15 residues. From germline, CDR1 is MNHEY and CDR2 SVGAGI.

V gene TRBV27 combines with J gene TRBJ2-5, with 8 bases lining up with TRBD2. Germline V CDR1 and CDR2: MNHEY, SMNVEV (reference sequence). V gave up 3 bases and J gave up 2 bases; unmatched junction bases: 2. CDR3 size: 14 residues. The CDR3 reads CASSFGTRQETQYF. The CDR3 bases are TGTGCCAGCAGTTTCGGGACTAGGCAAGAGACCCAGTACTTC.

The V and J genes are TRBV5-1 and TRBJ2-3; TRBD2 might be the D (7 bases). The CDR3 consists of 16 residues. Germline V lookup: CDR1 SGHRS, CDR2 YFSETQ. The germline V and J ends were trimmed by 0 bases and 2 bases, with 13 bases remaining between them. The CDR3 spells CASSLVGRGLTDTQYF. In nucleotides, the CDR3 is TGCGCCAGCAGCTTGGTAGGGCGGGGGCTCACAGATACGCAGTATTTT.

J is TRBJ1-4 and V is TRBV5-1, with D possibly matching TRBD1 (5 bases). The length of the CDR3 is 14 residues. Germline CDR1 SGHRS, CDR2 YFSETQ. The ends were cut back, 0 bases at V and 6 bases at J, with 9 bases in the middle. This CDR3 is CASSLVRADEKLFF. The CDR3 nucleotides are TGCGCCAGCAGCTTGGTCAGGGCCGATGAAAAACTGTTTTTT.

The gene calls are TRBV6-5 and TRBJ1-1; no clear D gene. Germline V gene sequence: CDR1 MNHEY, CDR2 SVGAGI. This CDR3 contains 15 residues. Trimming removed 0 bases from V and 4 bases from J, with 12 bases in between. The CDR3 spells CASSYSNSAGTEAFF. In DNA form, the CDR3 reads TGTGCCAGCAGTTACTCTAACAGCGCGGGCACTGAAGCTTTCTTT.

The chain uses TRBV7-8 and TRBJ2-7, with a possible D match to TRBD2 (7 bases). Trimming removed 4 bases from V and 0 bases from J, with 16 bases in between. The CDR3 runs 16 residues. The germline CDR1 and CDR2 sequences are SGHVS and FQNEAQ. As DNA, the CDR3 is TGTGCCAGCAGCTCCCGGGGGGCTCAAAGCTCCTACGAGCAGTACTTC. This translates into CASSSRGAQSSYEQYF.